The 3 T cell receptor beta chains in this list originate from one sample, sequenced in a study of beta chain features in type 1 diabetes. Expressed TCRB transcripts were sequenced because the isolated RNA had all been reverse transcribed beforehand. Produced via immunoSEQ multiplex PCR; TCRdb's table is partial and in-frame only. The data show 200,000 to 250,000 clones, with over 8.5% seen just once and about 0.03% held by the top ten. Sequenced: naive CD4+ T cells from blood. Receptors were obtained from a young woman in good health.

The chain couples TRBV9 to TRBJ2-2; D gene ambiguous. CDR1 and CDR2 (germline): SGDLS, YYNGEE. The germline V and J ends were trimmed by 0 bases and 5 bases, with 5 bases remaining between them. The CDR3 spans 13 residues. The CDR3 protein is CASSVASTGELFF. The CDR3 DNA reads as TGTGCCAGCAGCGTAGCCAGTACCGGGGAGCTGTTTTTT.

J is TRBJ2-5 and V is TRBV18; TRBD2 matches 12 bases. The CDR3 spans 16 residues. The germline gives CDR1 KGHSH, CDR2 LQKENI. V lost 3 bases and J lost 1; bases outside the gene matches: 3. The CDR3 nucleotides are TGTGCCAGCTCACCGCTAGCGGGAGGGGCCCAAGAGACCCAGTACTTC. Residues: CASSPLAGGAQETQYF.

The table lists this clone with a few counts. The chain uses TRBV27 and TRBJ1-1, with a weak D call TRBD1 (6 bases). The CDR3 is 15 residues long. In germline, CDR1 is MNHEY, CDR2 SMNVEV (reference sequence). Trimming removed 4 bases from V and 1 base from J, with 13 bases in between. The CDR3 sequence is CASSSGTQPNTEAFF. The CDR3 DNA sequence: TGTGCCAGCAGTTCCGGGACACAGCCGAACACTGAAGCTTTCTTT.